These T cell receptor beta chains were read from a single sample in a study of T-cell memory formation after mild COVID-19. TCRdb passed the 5' RACE reads through MiXCR, listing each CDR3 protein once. This table holds around 320,000 distinct CDR3 sequences, over 25% found once. The sequencing input was PBMCs or a T cell subset sorted from them (not recorded which). These receptors all come from an adult woman who had mild COVID-19 (a few samples of this study predate the infection). Cell type and time point are not known. The CDR3 runs from the conserved cysteine through the conserved F or W.

v_call: TRBV6-6; cdr3_length: 14; cdr3_aa: CASESRWRGETQYF
v_call: TRBV6-6; cdr3_length: 17; cdr3_aa: CASSYYRPTPGDTEAFF
v_call: TRBV12-3/TRBV12-4; cdr3_length: 13; cdr3_aa: CATSTTNTGELFF
v_call: TRBV6-1; cdr3_length: 13; cdr3_aa: CASRGTGYNEQFF
v_call: TRBV20-1; cdr3_length: 11; cdr3_aa: CSAAKDQPQHF
v_call: TRBV6-5; cdr3_length: 15; cdr3_aa: CASSRRRFSTDTQYF
v_call: TRBV7-3; cdr3_length: 20; cdr3_aa: CASNCPWSGQGANAKNIQYF
v_call: TRBV10-3; cdr3_length: 15; cdr3_aa: CAISVAPSTGNTIYF
v_call: TRBV5-1; cdr3_length: 15; cdr3_aa: CASSEGLPGPETQYF
v_call: TRBV7-2; cdr3_length: 16; cdr3_aa: CASSPSRRVGKDTQYF
v_call: TRBV18; cdr3_length: 14; cdr3_aa: CASSPTSLAYEQYF
v_call: TRBV19; cdr3_length: 13; cdr3_aa: CASRTGDNSPLHF
v_call: TRBV27; cdr3_length: 12; cdr3_aa: CATGTGGFEQYF
v_call: TRBV4-2; cdr3_length: 14; cdr3_aa: CASSRLRGANVLTF
v_call: TRBV2; cdr3_length: 14; cdr3_aa: CAIISGAGLDEQFF
v_call: TRBV4-2; cdr3_length: 16; cdr3_aa: CASSQDPGLAGAEQYF
v_call: TRBV6-2/TRBV6-3; cdr3_length: 13; cdr3_aa: CASSLTETDTQYF
v_call: TRBV20-1; cdr3_length: 14; cdr3_aa: CSATEGGPGDTQYF
v_call: TRBV9; cdr3_length: 13; cdr3_aa: CASNLGGYGEQYF
v_call: TRBV6-1; cdr3_length: 13; cdr3_aa: CASSLTGTYEQYF